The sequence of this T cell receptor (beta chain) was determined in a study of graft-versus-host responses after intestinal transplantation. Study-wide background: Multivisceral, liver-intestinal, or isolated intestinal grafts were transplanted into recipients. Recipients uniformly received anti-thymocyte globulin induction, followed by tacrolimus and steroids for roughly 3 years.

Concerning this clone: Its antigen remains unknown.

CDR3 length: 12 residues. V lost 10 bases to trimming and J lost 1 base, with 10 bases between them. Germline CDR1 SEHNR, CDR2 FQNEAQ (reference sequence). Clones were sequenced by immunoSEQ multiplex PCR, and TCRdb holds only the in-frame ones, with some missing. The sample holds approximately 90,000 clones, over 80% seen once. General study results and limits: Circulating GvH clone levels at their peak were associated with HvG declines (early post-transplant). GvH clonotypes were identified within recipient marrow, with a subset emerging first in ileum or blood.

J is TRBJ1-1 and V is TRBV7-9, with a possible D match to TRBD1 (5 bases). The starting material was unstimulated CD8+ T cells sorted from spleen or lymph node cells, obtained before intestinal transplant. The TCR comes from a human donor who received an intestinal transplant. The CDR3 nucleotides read TGTGCCACCAGACAGAGGAACACTGAAGCTTTCTTT. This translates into CATRQRNTEAFF.